This T cell receptor beta chain was recorded in a study of patients and donors after allogeneic stem cell transplantation. One entry per CDR3 protein results from TCRdb running MiXCR on the RT-PCR reads. The data hold 900,000 to 1,000,000 distinct CDR3 sequences, with roughly 18% observed a single time. The CDR3 has 15 amino acids. The germline CDR1 and CDR2 sequences are SGHRS and YFSETQ. V was shortened by 3 bases and J by 10 bases, with 17 bases between the two germline ends. The source of this sequence is a human donor who was either an allogeneic HSCT recipient or a stem cell or donor lymphocyte infusion donor (not recorded which). It is not recorded whose cells these are; they may come from a transplant donor. The chain is built from TRBV5-1 and TRBJ1-6; no definite D call. The sequencing sample was made of blood, either unsorted or a sorted T cell fraction (not recorded which). The CDR3 nucleotides read TGCGCCAGCAGCTCAGCTCGGGATCCTGGGTCACCCCTCCACTTT. It is translated as CASSSARDPGSPLHF.